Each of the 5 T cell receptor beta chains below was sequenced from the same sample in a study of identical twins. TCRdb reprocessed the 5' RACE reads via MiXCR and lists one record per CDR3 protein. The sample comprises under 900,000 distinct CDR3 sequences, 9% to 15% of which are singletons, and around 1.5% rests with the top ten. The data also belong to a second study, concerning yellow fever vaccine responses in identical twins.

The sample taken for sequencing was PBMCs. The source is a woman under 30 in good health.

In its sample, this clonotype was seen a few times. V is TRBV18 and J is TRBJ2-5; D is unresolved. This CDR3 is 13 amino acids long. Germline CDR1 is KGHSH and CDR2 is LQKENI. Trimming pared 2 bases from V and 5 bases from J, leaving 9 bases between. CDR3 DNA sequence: TGTGCCAGCTCACCATTTGTCGATGAGACCCAGTACTTC. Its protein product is CASSPFVDETQYF.

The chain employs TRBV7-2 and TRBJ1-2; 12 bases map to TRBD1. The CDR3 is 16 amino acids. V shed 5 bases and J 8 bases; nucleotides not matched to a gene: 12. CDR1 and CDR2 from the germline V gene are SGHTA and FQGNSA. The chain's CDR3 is CASSPPRDRGRNGYTF. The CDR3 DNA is TGTGCCAGCAGCCCCCCCAGGGACAGGGGGCGAAACGGCTACACCTTC.

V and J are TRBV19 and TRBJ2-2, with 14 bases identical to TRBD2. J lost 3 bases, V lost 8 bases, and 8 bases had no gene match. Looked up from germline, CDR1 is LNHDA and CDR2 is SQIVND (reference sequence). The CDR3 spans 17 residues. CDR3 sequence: CASGPGLAGVHTGELFF. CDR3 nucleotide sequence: TGTGCCAGTGGCCCGGGACTAGCGGGAGTCCACACCGGGGAGCTGTTTTTT.

CDR3 in DNA: TGCGCCAGCACCCTATCCGGGCAGAGCTCCTACGAGCAGTACTTC. Protein sequence: CASTLSGQSSYEQYF. This chain uses TRBV5-1 with TRBJ2-7, with no clear D. The CDR3 runs to 15 residues. The germline CDR1 and CDR2 sequences are SGHRS and YFSETQ. V was pared by 6 bases and J by 0 bases, with 16 bases between.

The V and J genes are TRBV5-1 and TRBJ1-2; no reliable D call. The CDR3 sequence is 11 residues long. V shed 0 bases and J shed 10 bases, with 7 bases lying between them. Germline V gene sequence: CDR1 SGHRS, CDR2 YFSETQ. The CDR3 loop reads CASSLDVDYTF. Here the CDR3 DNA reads TGCGCCAGCAGCTTGGACGTTGACTACACCTTC.